This is a list of T cell receptor beta chains from one sample in a study of blood T cell repertoires in COVID-19. Assay: immunoSEQ multiplex PCR; the TCRdb copy retains only in-frame clones and omits some. The repertoire consists of 120,000 or so clones, with approximately 90% occurring once and the leading ten covering over 1.5%. Sample: peripheral blood. These receptors originate from a human donor in a cohort sampled during active COVID-19. The CDR3 runs from the conserved cysteine through the conserved F or W. A D gene is named only where the DNA matches it firmly.

v_gene: TRBV14
d_gene: TRBD2
j_gene: TRBJ2-3
CDR3nt: TGTGCCAGCAGCCAGGGCGGGGGGGCTGGCACAGATACGCAGTATTTT
CDR3aa: CASSQGGGAGTDTQYF

v_gene: TRBV5-4
d_gene: .
j_gene: TRBJ2-6
CDR3nt: TGTGCCAGCAGCTTGTTCTTCTCTGGGGCCAACGTCCTGACTTTC
CDR3aa: CASSLFFSGANVLTF

v_gene: TRBV25-1
d_gene: .
j_gene: TRBJ1-2
CDR3nt: TGTGCCAGCAGTGAAGGAGGATACTATGGCTACACCTTC
CDR3aa: CASSEGGYYGYTF

v_gene: TRBV5-1
d_gene: .
j_gene: TRBJ2-5
CDR3nt: TGCGCCAGCAGCTTGGCCGGGACCCAGTACTTC
CDR3aa: CASSLAGTQYF

v_gene: TRBV11-3
d_gene: TRBD2
j_gene: TRBJ2-1
CDR3nt: TGTGCCAGCAGCTTCCGCGGGGGGGCGTACGACAATGAGCAGTTCTTC
CDR3aa: CASSFRGGAYDNEQFF

v_gene: TRBV5-5
d_gene: TRBD1
j_gene: TRBJ2-4
CDR3nt: TGTGCCAGCAGCTTGGACGGACAGGGAGTAAACATTCAGTACTTC
CDR3aa: CASSLDGQGVNIQYF

v_gene: TRBV2
d_gene: .
j_gene: TRBJ2-1
CDR3nt: TGTGCCAGCAGTCCGTGGGAGGAGCAGTTCTTC
CDR3aa: CASSPWEEQFF

v_gene: TRBV29-1
d_gene: TRBD2
j_gene: TRBJ2-2
CDR3nt: TGCAGCGTTGACCGAGCGGGAGGTAGAACCGGGGAGCTGTTTTTT
CDR3aa: CSVDRAGGRTGELFF

v_gene: TRBV7-9
d_gene: .
j_gene: TRBJ2-7
CDR3nt: TGTGCCAGCAGCGGATTGGGGGGTCGGAACGAGCAGTACTTC
CDR3aa: CASSGLGGRNEQYF

v_gene: TRBV4-1
d_gene: .
j_gene: TRBJ1-2
CDR3nt: TGCGCCAGCAGCCAAGATCCCAGGGGTTCCTATGGCTACACCTTC
CDR3aa: CASSQDPRGSYGYTF

v_gene: TRBV28
d_gene: .
j_gene: TRBJ2-7
CDR3nt: TGTGCCGCGGGCTTTTACGAGCAGTACTTC
CDR3aa: CAAGFYEQYF